This TCR beta chain was recovered during a study of T-cell reconstitution after alpha-beta-depleted transplantation in children. Molecular barcoding with unique molecular identifiers was used for the TCRbeta library. One entry per CDR3 protein, called by TCRdb with MiXCR from the PCR reads. In the table there are a few hundred thousand distinct CDR3 sequences, 15% to 20% of which are singletons. This clonotype came up a few times. This CDR3 region has 12 residues. With 7 bases removed from V and 0 bases from J, the gap between germline ends came to 10 bases. Germline lookup yields CDR1 DFQATT and CDR2 SNEGSKA (reference sequence).

The clonotype originates from a human donor who donated a stem cell graft to a child with acute lymphoblastic leukemia. This chain joins TRBV20-1 and TRBJ2-7; D is unresolved. The source was PBMCs from the stem cell graft donor, collected from the stem cell graft. The CDR3 loop is CSGLELSYEQYF. In nucleotides, the CDR3 is TGCAGTGGCCTAGAGCTCTCCTACGAGCAGTACTTC.